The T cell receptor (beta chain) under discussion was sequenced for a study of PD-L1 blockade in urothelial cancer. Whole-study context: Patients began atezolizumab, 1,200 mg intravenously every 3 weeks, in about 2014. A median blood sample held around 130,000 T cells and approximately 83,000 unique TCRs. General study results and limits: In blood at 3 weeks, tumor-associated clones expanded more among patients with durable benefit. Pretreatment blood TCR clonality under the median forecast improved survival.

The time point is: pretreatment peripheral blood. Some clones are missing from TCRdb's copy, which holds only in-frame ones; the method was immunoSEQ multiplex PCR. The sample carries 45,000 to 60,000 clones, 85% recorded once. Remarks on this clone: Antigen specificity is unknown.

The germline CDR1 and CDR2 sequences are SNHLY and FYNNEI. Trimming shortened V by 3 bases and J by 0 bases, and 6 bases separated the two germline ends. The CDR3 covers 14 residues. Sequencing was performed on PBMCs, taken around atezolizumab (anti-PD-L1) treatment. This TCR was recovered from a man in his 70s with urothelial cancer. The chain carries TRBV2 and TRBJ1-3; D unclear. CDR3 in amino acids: CASSEESSGNTIYF. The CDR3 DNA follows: TGTGCCAGCAGTGAGGAGAGCTCTGGAAACACCATATATTTT.